The source of this T cell receptor (beta chain) is a study of control samples from healthy donors and cancer patients. Using immunoSEQ multiplex PCR, the repertoire was profiled, and TCRdb retains in-frame clones only, with some absent. The table includes roughly 100,000 clones, around 92% detected once. The germline V gene has CDR1 MNHEY and CDR2 SMNVEV (reference sequence). This CDR3 region has 9 residues. Trimming removed 5 bases from V and 8 bases from J, with 4 bases in between. The clonotype originates from a young woman in good health. The source material was blood. This chain joins TRBV27 and TRBJ2-7; D remains unclear. The DNA of the CDR3 is TGTGCCAGCAGTCCCAAGCAGTACTTC. It translates to CASSPKQYF.